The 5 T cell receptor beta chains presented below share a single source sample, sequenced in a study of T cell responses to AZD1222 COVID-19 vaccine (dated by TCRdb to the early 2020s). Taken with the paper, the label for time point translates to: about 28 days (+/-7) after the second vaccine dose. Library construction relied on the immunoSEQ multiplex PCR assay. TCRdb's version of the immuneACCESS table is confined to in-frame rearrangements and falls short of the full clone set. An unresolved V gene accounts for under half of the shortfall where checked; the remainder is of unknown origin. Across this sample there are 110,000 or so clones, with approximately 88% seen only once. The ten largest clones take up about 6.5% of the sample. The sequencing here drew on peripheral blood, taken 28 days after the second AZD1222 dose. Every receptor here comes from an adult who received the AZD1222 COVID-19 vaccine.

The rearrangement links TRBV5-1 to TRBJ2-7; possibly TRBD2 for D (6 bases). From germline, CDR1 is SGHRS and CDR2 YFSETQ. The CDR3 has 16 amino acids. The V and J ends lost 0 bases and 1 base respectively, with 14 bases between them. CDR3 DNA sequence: TGCGCCAGCAGCTTGGAAGAGGAGGGACCTTCCTACGAGCAGTACTTC. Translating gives CASSLEEEGPSYEQYF.

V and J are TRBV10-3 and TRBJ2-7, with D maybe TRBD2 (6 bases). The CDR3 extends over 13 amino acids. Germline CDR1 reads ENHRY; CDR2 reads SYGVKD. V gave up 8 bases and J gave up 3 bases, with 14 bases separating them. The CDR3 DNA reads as TGTGCCATCCGCAATTCCGGGGGCTACGAGCAGTACTTC. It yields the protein CAIRNSGGYEQYF.

DNA of the CDR3: TGTGCCAGCAGCTTGAATACCCTCCTGGATAATTCACCCCTCCACTTT. It encodes CASSLNTLLDNSPLHF. The V call is TRBV7-2, the J call TRBJ1-6; D is undetermined. V was cut by 3 bases and J by 5 bases, with 14 bases left in between. The germline V gene encodes CDR1 SGHTA and CDR2 FQGNSA. The CDR3 consists of 16 residues.

CDR3 in amino acids: CASRQGPMNQPQHF. Written as DNA, the CDR3 is TGTGCCAGCAGACAGGGGCCAATGAATCAGCCCCAGCATTTT. This rearrangement joins TRBV2 to TRBJ1-5, with 7 nucleotides matching TRBD1. Germline CDR1 and CDR2: SNHLY and FYNNEI. The CDR3 length is 14 residues. The ends lost 6 bases at V and 4 bases at J; junction bases unmatched: 6.

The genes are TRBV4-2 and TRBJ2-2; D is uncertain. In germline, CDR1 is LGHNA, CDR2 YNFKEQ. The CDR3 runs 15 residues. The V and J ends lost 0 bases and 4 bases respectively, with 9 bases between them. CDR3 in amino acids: CASSQEQSSTGELFF. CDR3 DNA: TGTGCCAGCAGCCAAGAACAGTCTAGCACCGGGGAGCTGTTTTTT.